A selection of T cell receptor beta chains follows, all from one sample in a study of cytomegalovirus exposure and HLA in healthy donors. Profiled with immunoSEQ multiplex PCR; TCRdb holds only in-frame clones, not every one. In the table there are tens of thousands of clones, about 60% of which are singletons. Material: PBMCs. The receptor source for this set is a woman aged 30 to 39 in good health and CMV-seronegative. CDR3s include the opening cysteine and the closing phenylalanine or tryptophan. Fields, in order: J gene, clone size, D gene, V gene, CDR3 protein, CDR3 DNA. A D gene is named only where the DNA matches it firmly. Size is stated for part of the rows, as once, few or many counts, or as a class when the clone is expanded.

TRBJ2-7,.,TRBD1,TRBV4-1,CASSQVVGQAYEQYF,TGCGCCAGCAGCCAAGTCGTCGGACAGGCCTACGAGCAGTACTTC
TRBJ2-7,.,.,TRBV20-1,CSAFRGEQYF,TGCAGTGCTTTCAGAGGCGAGCAGTACTTC
TRBJ2-1,.,TRBD2,TRBV5-1,CASSLAGEGYNEQFF,TGCGCCAGCAGCTTGGCGGGGGAGGGGTACAATGAGCAGTTCTTC
TRBJ2-7,few,TRBD2,TRBV2,CASSEAGGRSYEQYF,TGTGCCAGCAGTGAAGCGGGCGGGAGATCCTACGAGCAGTACTTC
TRBJ1-2,.,.,TRBV6-1,CASTQAPLYGYTF,TGTGCCAGCACTCAGGCGCCCCTCTATGGCTACACCTTC
TRBJ2-7,few,TRBD1,TRBV10-1,CASTIRDRVYEQYF,TGCGCCAGCACAATCCGGGACAGGGTCTACGAGCAGTACTTC
TRBJ2-7,.,TRBD1,TRBV4-2,CASSPVDRGDYEQYF,TGTGCCAGCAGCCCCGTAGACAGGGGGGACTACGAGCAGTACTTC
TRBJ1-2,.,TRBD1,TRBV7-9,CASTPDRENYGYTF,TGTGCCAGCACCCCGGACAGGGAAAACTATGGCTACACCTTC
TRBJ2-7,.,TRBD1,TRBV30,CAWSVDRAYEQYF,TGTGCCTGGAGTGTGGACAGGGCCTACGAGCAGTACTTC
TRBJ2-7,few,TRBD2,TRBV7-2,CASSSPSGRATYEQYF,TGTGCCAGCAGCTCCCCCAGCGGGAGGGCGACCTACGAGCAGTACTTC
TRBJ1-2,.,.,TRBV6-5,CASSFGQNYGYTF,TGTGCCAGCAGTTTCGGACAGAACTATGGCTACACCTTC
TRBJ2-1,.,TRBD1,TRBV5-1,CASSRQGPGNEQFF,TGCGCCAGCAGCCGACAGGGGCCGGGCAATGAGCAGTTCTTC
TRBJ2-7,.,.,TRBV18,CASSQGGDEQYF,TGTGCCAGCTCCCAGGGAGGCGACGAGCAGTACTTC
TRBJ2-3,few,.,TRBV7-2,CASSPYGDTQYF,TGTGCCAGCAGCCCATACGGGGATACGCAGTATTTT
TRBJ1-1,.,TRBD1,TRBV18,CASSPGQGSKTEAFF,TGTGCCAGCTCACCAGGACAGGGGAGCAAGACTGAAGCTTTCTTT
TRBJ2-7,few,TRBD1,TRBV5-1,CASSLRGLAYEQYF,TGCGCCAGCAGCTTGAGGGGGCTGGCCTACGAGCAGTACTTC
TRBJ2-3,.,.,TRBV6-6,CASGGSTDTQYF,TGTGCCAGCGGGGGGAGCACAGATACGCAGTATTTT
TRBJ1-4,.,.,TRBV2,CASSEGQALGEKLFF,TGTGCCAGCAGTGAAGGGCAGGCTCTTGGTGAAAAACTGTTTTTT
TRBJ2-2,once,.,TRBV18,CASSPAGGDTGELFF,TGTGCCAGCTCACCAGCGGGTGGTGACACCGGGGAGCTGTTTTTT
TRBJ2-5,few,.,TRBV18,CASSPPAETYQETQYF,TGTGCCAGCTCACCACCGGCGGAAACGTACCAAGAGACCCAGTACTTC
TRBJ1-5,few,.,TRBV19,CASSTDSYQPQHF,TGTGCCAGTAGTACAGACAGTTATCAGCCCCAGCATTTT
TRBJ2-5,.,TRBD2,TRBV5-6,CASSWAGGRETQYF,TGTGCCAGCAGCTGGGCGGGGGGCAGAGAGACCCAGTACTTC
TRBJ1-6,few,.,TRBV5-1,CASSSGEGDSPLHF,TGCGCCAGCAGTTCCGGGGAGGGCGATTCACCCCTCCACTTT
TRBJ2-5,.,.,TRBV7-2,CASSLLGQGGETQYF,TGTGCCAGCAGCTTATTAGGGCAGGGGGGAGAGACCCAGTACTTC
TRBJ2-5,.,TRBD2,TRBV14,CASSQGGASGVQETQYF,TGTGCCAGCAGCCAAGGCGGTGCCAGCGGGGTCCAAGAGACCCAGTACTTC
TRBJ2-7,.,.,TRBV7-8,CASSLATQGLDNEQYF,TGTGCCAGCAGCTTAGCGACCCAGGGTCTAGACAACGAGCAGTACTTC
TRBJ2-5,few,.,TRBV11-2,CASSLEGGGETQYF,TGTGCCAGCAGCTTAGAGGGTGGAGGAGAGACCCAGTACTTC
TRBJ1-1,.,TRBD1,TRBV5-1,CASSSGQGLEAFF,TGCGCCAGCAGCTCGGGACAGGGTCTAGAAGCTTTCTTT
TRBJ2-1,.,.,TRBV9,CASSEVQGEQFF,TGTGCCAGCAGCGAGGTTCAGGGTGAGCAGTTCTTC
TRBJ2-3,.,TRBD2,TRBV28,CASSGAGVADTQYF,TGTGCCAGCAGCGGAGCGGGAGTTGCAGATACGCAGTATTTT
TRBJ1-5,few,.,TRBV4-2,CASSQGGASNQPQHF,TGTGCCAGCAGCCAAGGGGGCGCAAGCAATCAGCCCCAGCATTTT
TRBJ1-2,.,.,TRBV5-1,CASSLDSYGYTF,TGCGCCAGCAGCTTGGATAGCTATGGCTACACCTTC
TRBJ1-4,few,.,TRBV6-5,CASSFRDANEKLFF,TGTGCCAGCAGTTTTCGGGATGCAAATGAAAAACTGTTTTTT
TRBJ2-3,.,TRBD2,TRBV10-3,CAIRKAGGTDTQYF,TGTGCCATCAGAAAAGCGGGGGGCACAGATACGCAGTATTTT
TRBJ2-7,.,TRBD2,TRBV14,CASSQARGLAGVNSYEQYF,TGTGCCAGCAGCCAAGCCCGGGGACTAGCGGGAGTCAATTCCTACGAGCAGTACTTC
TRBJ2-7,.,TRBD2,TRBV27,CASMEGGPGHEQYF,TGTGCCAGCATGGAGGGAGGGCCGGGCCACGAGCAGTACTTC
TRBJ1-5,.,.,TRBV7-2,CASSTQGNQPQHF,TGTGCCAGCAGCACCCAGGGCAATCAGCCCCAGCATTTT
TRBJ2-6,once,.,TRBV19,CAISTLGANVLTF,TGTGCCATTTCCACTCTGGGGGCCAACGTCCTGACTTTC
TRBJ2-7,.,.,TRBV6-1,CASSEPRGLLDEQYF,TGTGCCAGCAGTGAACCAAGGGGCCTCCTCGACGAGCAGTACTTC
TRBJ2-7,.,.,TRBV6-5,CASREGSLDEQYF,TGTGCCAGCAGAGAGGGTTCTTTGGACGAGCAGTACTTC